This T cell receptor (beta chain) was sequenced during a study of OX40 agonist ivuxolimab in advanced cancers. Assay used: immunoSEQ multiplex PCR; TCRdb lists only in-frame clones, some missing. Of 65,000 to 95,000 clones detected, 80% to 90% appear once; the ten largest clones hold 0.76%. Study conclusions and caveats: More expanded clones were seen, on average, in CD8+ T cells than in CD4+. Blood T cells, both CD4+ and CD8+, expanded clonally by week 6 at 0.1 to 3.0 mg/kg.

Germline V gives CDR1 SGHVS, CDR2 FQNEAQ. This CDR3 has 14 residues. Trimming shortened V by 1 base and J by 1 base, and 7 bases separated the two germline ends. This clone has only one observation. What it binds is unknown. The clonotype was recovered from an adult with an advanced solid tumor such as melanoma, head and neck, liver or kidney cancer. The material was CD4+ or CD8+ T cells sorted from blood, obtained in a trial of the OX40 agonist ivuxolimab. The chain has TRBV7-8 and TRBJ1-1, with D hard to call. CDR3 residues: CASSLDPGNTEAFF. CDR3 sequence (DNA): TGTGCCAGCAGCTTAGACCCAGGGAACACTGAAGCTTTCTTT.